The present TCR beta chain was sequenced within a study of Ad26.COV2.S vaccination and SARS-CoV-2 variants. Findings and limits, study-wide: Measurements of TCR breadth and depth may have given underestimates of the total T cell responses.

Here immunoSEQ multiplex PCR was the method, and the copy in TCRdb shows in-frame clones only, minus some. Of around 240,000 clones in the sample, around nine tenths were seen once. About this clone: Its antigen remains unidentified.

Germline CDR1 and CDR2: GTSNPN and SVGIG (reference sequence). V was cut by 7 bases and J by 8 bases, with 11 bases left in between. The CDR3 has 10 amino acids. Treatment indicated: roughly 20 received Ad26.COV2.S at low or high dose, single or two shots; about 5 received placebo; per-sample allocation not given. Specimen acquisition occurred on day 63 following the initial vaccine or placebo injection. The rearrangement uses TRBV30 and TRBJ1-2; unclear D gene. This clonotype was obtained from a person aged 18-65 years who received the Ad26.COV2.S COVID-19 vaccine or a placebo. Sequenced here: peripheral blood, sampled in a trial of Ad26.COV2.S vaccine versus placebo. Here the CDR3 reads CASPSGGYTF. CDR3 sequence (DNA): TGTGCCTCCCCCTCGGGGGGCTACACCTTC.